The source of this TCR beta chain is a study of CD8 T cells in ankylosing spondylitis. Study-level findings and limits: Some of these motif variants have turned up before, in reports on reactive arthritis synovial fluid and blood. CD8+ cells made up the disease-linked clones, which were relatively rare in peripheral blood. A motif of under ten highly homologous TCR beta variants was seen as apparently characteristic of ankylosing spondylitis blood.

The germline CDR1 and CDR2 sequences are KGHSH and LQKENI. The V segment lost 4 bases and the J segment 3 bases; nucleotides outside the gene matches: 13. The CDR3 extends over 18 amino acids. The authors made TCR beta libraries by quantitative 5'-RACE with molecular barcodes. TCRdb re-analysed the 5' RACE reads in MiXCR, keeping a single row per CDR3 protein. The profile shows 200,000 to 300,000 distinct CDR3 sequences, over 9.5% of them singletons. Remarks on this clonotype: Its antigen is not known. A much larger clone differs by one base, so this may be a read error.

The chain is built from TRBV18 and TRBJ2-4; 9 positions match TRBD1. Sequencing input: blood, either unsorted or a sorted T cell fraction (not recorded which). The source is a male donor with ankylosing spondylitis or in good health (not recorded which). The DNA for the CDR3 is TGTGCCAGCTCACACGCTAACCCGGGACAGGGCGGCAAAAACATTCAGTACTTC. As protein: CASSHANPGQGGKNIQYF. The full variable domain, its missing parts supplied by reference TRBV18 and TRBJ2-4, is NAGVMQNPRHLVRRRGQEARLRCSPMKGHSHVYWYRQLPEEGLKFMVYLQKENIIDESGMPKERFSAEFPKEGPSILRIQQVVRGDSAAYFCASSHANPGQGGKNIQYFGAGTRLSVL.